Presented here are 17 T cell receptor beta chains from one specimen sequenced in a study of T cells after posttransplantation cyclophosphamide. Cyclophosphamide on days +3 and +4 followed busulfan-fludarabine conditioning and a marrow graft. Produced via immunoSEQ multiplex PCR; TCRdb's table is partial and in-frame only. Found here are some 10,000 clones, no singletons; the ten largest cover 26%. The sequencing used PBMCs, collected after allogeneic stem cell transplant with posttransplant cyclophosphamide. The receptor source for this set is a female patient aged 40 to 55 who received an allogeneic stem cell transplant from a related donor, was CMV-positive, and had no GVHD. Some T cells may be provided by the graft donor.

The chain carries TRBV6-6 and TRBJ2-3, with a possible D match to TRBD2 (6 bases). The CDR3 covers 16 residues. V dropped 0 bases and J dropped 6 bases, with 16 bases sitting between them. The germline V gene has CDR1 MNHNY and CDR2 SVGAGI (reference sequence). The CDR3 is CASSYSRGGIGDTQYF. The CDR3 DNA reads as TGTGCCAGCAGTTACTCGAGGGGAGGTATAGGGGATACGCAGTATTTT.

This clone was seen many times. The chain is built from TRBV7-9 and TRBJ2-5; possible D gene TRBD1, 6 bases. Trimming stripped 6 bases from V and 2 bases from J, with 16 bases between. Germline values: CDR1 SEHNR, CDR2 FQNEAQ (reference sequence). The CDR3 spans 15 residues. The CDR3 protein is CASSYRDGTQETQYF. The DNA of the CDR3 is TGTGCCAGCAGTTACCGGGACGGGACACAAGAGACCCAGTACTTC.

This clone was seen ten or more times. This chain uses TRBV6-1 with TRBJ2-2; 7 bases match TRBD1. This CDR3 has 14 amino acids. Trimming cost V 5 bases and J 1 base; bases outside gene matches: 1. Germline V gene data show CDR1 as MNHNS and CDR2 as SASEGT. CDR3 sequence (DNA): TGTGCCAGCAGTAGACAGGGGAACACCGGGGAGCTGTTTTTT. As protein: CASSRQGNTGELFF.

The chain links TRBV20-1 to TRBJ2-1, with D uncertain. The germline V and J ends were trimmed by 0 bases and 13 bases, with 10 bases remaining between them. Germline CDR1 and CDR2: DFQATT and SNEGSKA (reference sequence). The length of the CDR3 is 11 residues. The CDR3 DNA reads as TGCAGTGCTAGAGATCATGGGCTTCAGTTCTTC. Protein product: CSARDHGLQFF.

Many counts were recorded for this clone. The J gene is TRBJ2-7, the V gene TRBV6-2 or TRBV6-3; D is possibly TRBD2 (5 bases). CDR3 length: 14 amino acids. The ends were cut back, 5 bases at V and 5 bases at J, with 16 bases in the middle. CDR1 and CDR2 from the germline V gene are MNHEY and SVGEGT. CDR3 protein: CASSGGPSSHEQYF. In DNA, the CDR3 is TGTGCCAGCAGTGGCGGGCCGTCGAGTCACGAGCAGTACTTC.

At least ten counts were recorded for this clone. This chain uses TRBV2 with TRBJ2-5; TRBD2 matches at 11 bases. Germline-derived CDR1 and CDR2 are SNHLY and FYNNEI. The CDR3 runs 18 residues. V lost 6 bases and J lost 1; bases outside the gene matches: 13. The CDR3 region is CASRVPLAGGRFQETQYF. The CDR3 nucleotides are TGTGCCAGCAGGGTGCCGCTAGCGGGGGGACGCTTCCAAGAGACCCAGTACTTC.

Many counts were recorded for this clone. The chain employs TRBV5-4 and TRBJ2-7; TRBD2 matches at 12 bases. The CDR3 spans 17 residues. Trimming took 4 bases from V and 1 from J; bases not matched to a gene: 9. The germline V gene has CDR1 SGHNT and CDR2 YYREEE (reference sequence). Here the CDR3 DNA reads TGTGCCAGCAGCATCGGACTAGCGGGGATTGGATCCTACGAGCAGTACTTC. This translates into CASSIGLAGIGSYEQYF.

There are many counts of this clone. V and J are TRBV4-3 and TRBJ2-1, with 8 nucleotides matching TRBD1. The CDR3 spans 17 residues. Germline V gene lookup returns CDR1 LGHNA and CDR2 YSLEER. V dropped 0 bases and J dropped 7; count of bases not matched to a gene: 11. The CDR3, as DNA: TGCGCCAGCAGCCAAGAAGGGGGCAGGGGGCAGAGGAATGAGCAGTTCTTC. Translating it yields CASSQEGGRGQRNEQFF.

This clone was seen only a few times. This chain links TRBV7-8 with TRBJ2-7; 16 bases match TRBD2. The CDR3 sequence is 17 residues long. The junction had 4 bases not matched to a gene; V was cut back by 5 bases and J by 0 bases. From germline, CDR1 is SGHVS and CDR2 FQNEAQ. This chain's CDR3 is CASSRGLAGGSSYEQYF. DNA for the CDR3: TGTGCCAGCAGCCGGGGACTAGCGGGGGGGAGCTCCTACGAGCAGTACTTC.

In this sample, this clone turned up many times. This chain links TRBV27 with TRBJ1-1; weak D call: TRBD1 (6 bases). The CDR3 is made up of 15 amino acids. CDR1 MNHEY and CDR2 SMNVEV come from the germline V gene (reference sequence). The V and J ends lost 5 bases and 3 bases respectively, with 16 bases between them. The CDR3 DNA sequence: TGTGCCAGCAGTGCGAAACAGGGTTATGACACTGAAGCTTTCTTT. Translated: CASSAKQGYDTEAFF.

In this sample, this clone turned up many times. This chain's CDR3 is CASSLGVVGPYEQYF. In nucleotides, the CDR3 is TGCGCCAGCAGCTTGGGGGTCGTGGGGCCCTACGAGCAGTACTTC. The chain recombines TRBV5-1 with TRBJ2-7, with D possibly TRBD1 on 5 matching bases. The CDR3 consists of 15 residues. Trimming pared 0 bases from V and 2 bases from J, leaving 12 bases between. Germline-derived CDR1 and CDR2 are SGHRS and YFSETQ.

This clone occurred many times. The CDR3, as DNA: TGTGCCAGCAGCGTAGGGGGTAGCGGGGGGCTGGACTCCTACAATGAGCAGTTCTTC. Translating gives CASSVGGSGGLDSYNEQFF. The chain couples TRBV9 to TRBJ2-1; 10 nucleotides match TRBD2. The CDR3 has 19 residues. Losses at the gene ends were 0 bases for V and 0 bases for J; bases not matched to a gene: 9. Germline V gene lookup returns CDR1 SGDLS and CDR2 YYNGEE.

This clone occurred many times. This chain connects TRBV6-2 or TRBV6-3 to TRBJ2-2; 7 bases match TRBD2. The CDR3 totals 14 residues. Germline V gene sequence: CDR1 MNHEY, CDR2 SVGEGT. V lost 4 bases, J lost 7 bases, and 6 bases stayed unmatched. The CDR3 nucleotides are TGTGCCAGCAGTTCGGGACTACCCGGCGGGGAGCTGTTTTTT. Its protein product is CASSSGLPGGELFF.

This clone came up many times. The rearrangement joins TRBV28 to TRBJ1-4; 7 positions match TRBD1. The CDR3 runs 18 residues. V shed 4 bases, J shed 0 bases, and the junction held 11 bases outside the gene matches. Germline V gives CDR1 MDHEN, CDR2 SYDVKM. This chain's CDR3 is CASSSSEGQIATNEKLFF. In nucleotides, the CDR3 is TGTGCCAGCAGTTCCTCCGAGGGACAGATTGCAACTAATGAAAAACTGTTTTTT.

This clone came up many times. The rearrangement uses TRBV6-6 and TRBJ1-2; D is perhaps TRBD1 (6 bases). The CDR3 has 11 amino acids. Trimming removed 6 bases from V and 7 bases from J, with 9 bases in between. Germline V gives CDR1 MNHNY, CDR2 SVGAGI (reference sequence). The CDR3 spells CASRWTAGYTF. CDR3 nucleotides: TGTGCCAGCAGGTGGACAGCTGGCTACACCTTC.

This clone was recorded many times. The CDR3 here is CASKGSGGASTDTQYF. CDR3 bases: TGTGCCAGTAAGGGGAGCGGGGGAGCTAGCACAGATACGCAGTATTTT. The rearrangement uses TRBV19 and TRBJ2-3; 8 positions match TRBD2. Germline CDR1 LNHDA, CDR2 SQIVND (reference sequence). V gave up 7 bases and J gave up 0 bases; unmatched junction bases: 9. CDR3 length: 16 residues.

This clone has a count of ten or more. The chain carries TRBV19 and TRBJ2-7; TRBD2 might be the D (5 bases). V was clipped by 4 bases and J by 3 bases, with 19 bases between them. The CDR3 consists of 16 residues. CDR1 LNHDA and CDR2 SQIVND come from the germline V gene (reference sequence). Written as DNA, the CDR3 is TGTGCCAGTAGTACCCCTCCGGGGTCGACTCGCTACGAGCAGTACTTC. Its protein product is CASSTPPGSTRYEQYF.